These T cell receptor beta chains were read from a single sample in a study of CD8 T cells in Susac syndrome. TCRdb independently ran MiXCR on the immunoSEQ multiplex PCR reads; one entry per CDR3 protein. The sample yields around 130,000 distinct CDR3 sequences, 90% to 95% seen once. The sample consisted of CD8+ T cells from PBMCs. Every receptor here comes from a human donor with Susac syndrome. Each CDR3 is given without its conserved first and last residue. Fields, in order: J gene, V gene, CDR3 protein.

TRBJ1-2 TRBV6-1 ASSEGRMRVYGYT
TRBJ2-3 TRBV30 AWTGGVAGPPSTDTQY
TRBJ2-1 TRBV29-1 SAEGGGERYNEQF
TRBJ2-7 TRBV6-5 ASSPLTDPGDQY
TRBJ1-2 TRBV5-4 ASSHRENYGYT
TRBJ1-3 TRBV20-1 SAVELSGNTIY
TRBJ1-2 TRBV11-2 ASSLGWANYGYT
TRBJ2-1 TRBV29-1 SVDPGRASYNEQF
TRBJ2-3 TRBV5-4 ASSETDTQY
TRBJ2-6 TRBV11-2 ASSLEGNSGGLSSGANVLT
TRBJ2-5 TRBV7-3 ASAPTGTGETQY
TRBJ2-5 TRBV28 ASSLPLETQY
TRBJ2-5 TRBV7-9 ASSSPWGTEPLGTQY
TRBJ1-6 TRBV9 ASSGDGDGSPLH
TRBJ2-1 TRBV11-2 ASSPSGLAGGRF
TRBJ2-1 TRBV15 ATSSSVNNEQF
TRBJ2-7 TRBV6-2/TRBV6-3 ASTQTRTGTWEQY
TRBJ2-7 TRBV29-1 SVFYSPEPPDYEQY
TRBJ2-7 TRBV27 ASSPGQGFYEQY
TRBJ1-1 TRBV28 ASSFGENTEAF
TRBJ2-1 TRBV3-1 ASSQGRSGGAVNEQF
TRBJ1-2 TRBV29-1 SVDWGAPNYGYT
TRBJ1-6 TRBV20-1 SARPSGTANSPLH
TRBJ2-5 TRBV19 ASSIAQGLETQY
TRBJ2-2 TRBV29-1 SYDRGLRELF
TRBJ1-4 TRBV4-3 ASSQVHYEKLF
TRBJ1-4 TRBV9 ASSVDGGLSTNEKLF
TRBJ2-1 TRBV4-1 ASSQEGPPDNEQF
TRBJ1-6 TRBV2 ASMRGGTGDNSPLH
TRBJ1-2 TRBV29-1 SVEGYNRGPDGYT
TRBJ1-2 TRBV29-1 SVDSGPGYT
TRBJ1-1 TRBV27 ASSRTQGRTEAF
TRBJ1-6 TRBV4-1 ASRLEAGANSPLH
TRBJ2-1 TRBV7-8 ASSLRTSSGDEQF
TRBJ2-6 TRBV30 AWSGGANVLT
TRBJ2-7 TRBV29-1 SVVGGQGYEQY
TRBJ2-5 TRBV6-5 ASRPGWGQETQY
TRBJ2-7 TRBV29-1 SVFWDRDYEQY
TRBJ2-1 TRBV19 ASRERASGGPYNEQF
TRBJ2-7 TRBV21-1 ASRPGTGNNEQY
TRBJ2-2 TRBV4-3 ASSQEGVGELF
TRBJ2-3 TRBV29-1 SVERTTDTQY
TRBJ1-5 TRBV9 ASSVEGALGNQPQH
TRBJ2-3 TRBV20-1 SARDHSGTGSDTQY
TRBJ2-4 TRBV18 ASSLTGSRSGSSKNIQY
TRBJ2-5 TRBV29-1 SVKGQAQY
TRBJ2-1 TRBV24-1 ATSDTSWPNEQF
TRBJ2-7 TRBV29-1 SVALNAKYEQY
TRBJ2-2 TRBV29-1 SVAGANTGELF
TRBJ2-7 TRBV3-1 ASSHGDRGIYEQY
TRBJ2-3 TRBV7-6 ASSFFAGGNPTDTQY
TRBJ2-5 TRBV4-1 ASSLNPGQEETQY
TRBJ2-5 TRBV7-2 ASSLWTSRETQY
TRBJ2-3 TRBV29-1 SVGTGITDTQY
TRBJ1-1 TRBV9 ASSALREERGAF
TRBJ2-1 TRBV29-1 SAAPGLAESYNEQF
TRBJ2-1 TRBV7-9 ASSRRDSYEQF
TRBJ2-5 TRBV9 ASSVVGGQETQY
TRBJ2-3 TRBV20-1 SARDSGASQADTQC
TRBJ2-5 TRBV20-1 SARGPPEGGGPPAQY